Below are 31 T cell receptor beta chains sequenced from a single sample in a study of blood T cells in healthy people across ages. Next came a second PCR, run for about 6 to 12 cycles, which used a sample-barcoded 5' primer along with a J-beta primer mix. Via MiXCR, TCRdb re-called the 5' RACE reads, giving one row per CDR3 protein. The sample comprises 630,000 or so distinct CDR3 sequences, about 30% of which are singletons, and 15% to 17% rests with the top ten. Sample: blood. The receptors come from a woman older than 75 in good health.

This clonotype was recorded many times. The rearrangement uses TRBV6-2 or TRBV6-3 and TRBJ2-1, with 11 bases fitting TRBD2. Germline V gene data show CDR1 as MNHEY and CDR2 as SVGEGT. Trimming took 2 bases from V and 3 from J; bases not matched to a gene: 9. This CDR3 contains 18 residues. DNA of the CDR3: TGTGCCAGCAGTTACCCGCAGACTAGCGGGGTACTCTACAATGAGCAGTTCTTC. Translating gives CASSYPQTSGVLYNEQFF.

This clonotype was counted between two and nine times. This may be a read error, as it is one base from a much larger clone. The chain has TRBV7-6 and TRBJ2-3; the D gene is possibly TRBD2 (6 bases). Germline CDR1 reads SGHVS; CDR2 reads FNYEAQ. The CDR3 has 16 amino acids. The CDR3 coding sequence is TGTGCCAGCAGCTTAGGGGCTAGCGTTGTCACAGATGCGCAGTATTTT. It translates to CASSLGASVVTDAQYF.

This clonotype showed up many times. As DNA, the CDR3 is TGCGCCAGCAGCCAAGTTTGGGGGGTGGATCAGCCCCAGCATTTT. Translated, it gives CASSQVWGVDQPQHF. The chain recombines TRBV4-3 with TRBJ1-5, with D perhaps TRBD1 (5 bases). This CDR3 has 15 amino acids. The V end lost 1 base, the J end lost 5 bases, and 12 bases lay between the germline ends. CDR1 and CDR2 from the germline V gene are LGHNA and YSLEER.

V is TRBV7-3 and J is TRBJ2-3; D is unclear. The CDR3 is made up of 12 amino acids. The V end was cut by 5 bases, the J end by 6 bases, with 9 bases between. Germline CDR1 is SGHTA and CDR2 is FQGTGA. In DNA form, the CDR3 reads TGTGCCAGCAGCCGACCTTTCGATACGCAGTATTTT. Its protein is CASSRPFDTQYF. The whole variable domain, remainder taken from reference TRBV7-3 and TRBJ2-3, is GAGVSQTPSNKVTEKGKYVELRCDPISGHTALYWYRQSLGQGPEFLIYFQGTGAADDSGLPNDRFFAVRPEGSVSTLKIQRTERGDSAVYLCASSRPFDTQYFGPGTRLTVL.

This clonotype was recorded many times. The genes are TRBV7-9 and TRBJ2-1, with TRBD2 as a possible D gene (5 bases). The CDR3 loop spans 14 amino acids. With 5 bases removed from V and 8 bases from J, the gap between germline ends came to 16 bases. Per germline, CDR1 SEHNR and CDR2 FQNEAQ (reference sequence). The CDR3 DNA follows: TGTGCCAGCAGCGGCCGTAGCGTCTGGGATGAGCAGTTCTTC. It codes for CASSGRSVWDEQFF.

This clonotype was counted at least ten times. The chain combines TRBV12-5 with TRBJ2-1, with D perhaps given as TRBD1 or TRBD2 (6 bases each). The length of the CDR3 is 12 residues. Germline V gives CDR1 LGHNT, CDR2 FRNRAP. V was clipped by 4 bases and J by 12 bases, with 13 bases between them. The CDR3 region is CASGSTGAGQFF. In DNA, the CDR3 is TGTGCTAGTGGTTCCACGGGGGCAGGGCAGTTCTTC.

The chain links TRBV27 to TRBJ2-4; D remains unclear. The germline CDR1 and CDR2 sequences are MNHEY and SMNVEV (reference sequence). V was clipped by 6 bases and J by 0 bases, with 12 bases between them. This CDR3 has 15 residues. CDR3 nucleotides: TGTGCCAGCAGCTCGCCGTTGATAGCCAAAAACATTCAGTACTTC. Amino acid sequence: CASSSPLIAKNIQYF.

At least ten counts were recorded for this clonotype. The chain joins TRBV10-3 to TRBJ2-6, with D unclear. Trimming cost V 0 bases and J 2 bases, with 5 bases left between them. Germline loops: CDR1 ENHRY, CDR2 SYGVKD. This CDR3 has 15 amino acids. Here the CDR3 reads CAISESNPGANVLTF. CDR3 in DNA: TGTGCCATCAGTGAGTCTAACCCTGGGGCCAACGTCCTGACTTTC.

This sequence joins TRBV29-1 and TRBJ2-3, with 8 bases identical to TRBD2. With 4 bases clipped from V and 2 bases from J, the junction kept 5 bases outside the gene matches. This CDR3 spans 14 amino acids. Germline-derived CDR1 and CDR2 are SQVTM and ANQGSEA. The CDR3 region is CSVASSGTTDTQYF. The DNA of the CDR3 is TGCAGCGTTGCGAGTAGCGGGACCACAGATACGCAGTATTTT.

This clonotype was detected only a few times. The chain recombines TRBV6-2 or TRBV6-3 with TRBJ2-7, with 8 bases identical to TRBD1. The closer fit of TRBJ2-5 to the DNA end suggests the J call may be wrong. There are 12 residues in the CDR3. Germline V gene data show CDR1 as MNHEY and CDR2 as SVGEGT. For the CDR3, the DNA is TGTGCCAGCAATGACAGGGGACAGACCCAGTACTTC. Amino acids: CASNDRGQTQYF.

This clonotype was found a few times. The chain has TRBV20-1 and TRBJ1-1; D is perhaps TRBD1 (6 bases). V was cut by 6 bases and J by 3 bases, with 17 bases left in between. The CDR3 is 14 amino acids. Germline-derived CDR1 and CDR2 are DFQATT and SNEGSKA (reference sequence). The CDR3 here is CSADEWGADTEAFF. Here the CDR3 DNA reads TGCAGTGCCGACGAGTGGGGGGCGGACACTGAAGCTTTCTTT.

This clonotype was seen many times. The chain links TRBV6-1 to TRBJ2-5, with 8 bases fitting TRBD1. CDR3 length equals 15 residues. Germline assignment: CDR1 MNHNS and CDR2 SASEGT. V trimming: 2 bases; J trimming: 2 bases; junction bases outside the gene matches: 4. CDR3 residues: CASSELQGVQETQYF. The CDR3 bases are TGTGCCAGCAGTGAACTACAGGGGGTTCAAGAGACCCAGTACTTC.

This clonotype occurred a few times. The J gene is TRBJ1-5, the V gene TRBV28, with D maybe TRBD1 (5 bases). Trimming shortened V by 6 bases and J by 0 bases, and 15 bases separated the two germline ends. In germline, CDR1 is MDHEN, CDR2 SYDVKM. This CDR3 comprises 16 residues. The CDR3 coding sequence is TGTGCCAGCAGACCGGGGGGGGTGATTAGCAATCAGCCCCAGCATTTT. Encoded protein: CASRPGGVISNQPQHF.

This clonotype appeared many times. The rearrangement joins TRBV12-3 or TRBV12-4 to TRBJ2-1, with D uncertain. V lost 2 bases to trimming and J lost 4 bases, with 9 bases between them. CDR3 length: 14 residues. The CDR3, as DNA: TGTGCCAGCAGTTTACCGGCGGATTACAATGAGCAGTTCTTC. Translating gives CASSLPADYNEQFF.

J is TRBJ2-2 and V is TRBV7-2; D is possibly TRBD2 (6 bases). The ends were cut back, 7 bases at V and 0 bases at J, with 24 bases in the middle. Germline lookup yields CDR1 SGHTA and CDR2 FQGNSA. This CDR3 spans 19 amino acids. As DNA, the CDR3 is TGTGCCAGCATCTTTAGGGGACCGGGAAGGAGGGCGAACACCGGGGAGCTGTTTTTT. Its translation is CASIFRGPGRRANTGELFF.

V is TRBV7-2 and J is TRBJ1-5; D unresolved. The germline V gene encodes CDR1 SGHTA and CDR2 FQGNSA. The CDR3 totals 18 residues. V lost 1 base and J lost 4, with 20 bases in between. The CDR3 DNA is TGTGCCAGCAGCTTAGGGGCGTCGGCGACTTATAAGAATCAGCCCCAGCATTTT. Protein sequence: CASSLGASATYKNQPQHF.

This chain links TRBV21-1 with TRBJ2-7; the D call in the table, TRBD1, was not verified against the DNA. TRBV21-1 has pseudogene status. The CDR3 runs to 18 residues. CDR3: CANSKVRTVEPIPYEQYF. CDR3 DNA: TGTGCCAACAGCAAAGTAAGGACAGTGGAGCCTATTCCCTACGAGCAGTACTTC.

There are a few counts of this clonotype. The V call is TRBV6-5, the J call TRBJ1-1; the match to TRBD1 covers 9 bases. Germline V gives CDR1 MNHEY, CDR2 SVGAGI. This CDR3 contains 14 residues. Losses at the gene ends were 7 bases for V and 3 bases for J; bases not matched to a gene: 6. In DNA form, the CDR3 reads TGTGCCAGCACCCAGACAGGGGGGGACACTGAAGCTTTCTTT. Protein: CASTQTGGDTEAFF.

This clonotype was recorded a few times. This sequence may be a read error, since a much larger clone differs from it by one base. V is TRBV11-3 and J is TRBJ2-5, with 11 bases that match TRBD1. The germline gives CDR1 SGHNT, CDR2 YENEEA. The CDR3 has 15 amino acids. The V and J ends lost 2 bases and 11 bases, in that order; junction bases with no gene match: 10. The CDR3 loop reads CASSLRDRGVNEQYF. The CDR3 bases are TGTGCCAGCAGCTTACGGGACAGGGGGGTCAATGAGCAGTACTTC.

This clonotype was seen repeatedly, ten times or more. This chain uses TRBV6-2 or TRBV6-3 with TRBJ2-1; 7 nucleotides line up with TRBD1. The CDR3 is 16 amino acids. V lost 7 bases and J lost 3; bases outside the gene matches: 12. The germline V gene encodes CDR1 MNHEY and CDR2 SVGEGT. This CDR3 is CASIDRARGNYNEQFF. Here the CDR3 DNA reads TGTGCCAGCATCGACAGGGCCCGGGGAAACTACAATGAGCAGTTCTTC.

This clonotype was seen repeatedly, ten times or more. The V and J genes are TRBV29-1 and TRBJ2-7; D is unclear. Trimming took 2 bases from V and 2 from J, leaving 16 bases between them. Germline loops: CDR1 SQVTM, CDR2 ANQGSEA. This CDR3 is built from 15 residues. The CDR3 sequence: CSVELAGSPTYEQYF. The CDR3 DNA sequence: TGCAGCGTTGAATTAGCCGGATCACCTACCTACGAGCAGTACTTC.

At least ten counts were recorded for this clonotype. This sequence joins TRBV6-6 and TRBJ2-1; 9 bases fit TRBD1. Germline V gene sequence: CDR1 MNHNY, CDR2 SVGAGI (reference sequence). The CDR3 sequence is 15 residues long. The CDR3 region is CGTREKGQGGGEQFF. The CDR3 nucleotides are TGTGGAACCCGAGAGAAGGGACAGGGCGGTGGTGAGCAGTTCTTC.

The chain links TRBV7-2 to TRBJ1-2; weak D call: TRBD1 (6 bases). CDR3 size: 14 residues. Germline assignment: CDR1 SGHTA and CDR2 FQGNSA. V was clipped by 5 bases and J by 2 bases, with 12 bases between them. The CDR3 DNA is TGTGCCAGCAGCCCCCAAGGGGGGAACTATGGCTACACCTTC. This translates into CASSPQGGNYGYTF.

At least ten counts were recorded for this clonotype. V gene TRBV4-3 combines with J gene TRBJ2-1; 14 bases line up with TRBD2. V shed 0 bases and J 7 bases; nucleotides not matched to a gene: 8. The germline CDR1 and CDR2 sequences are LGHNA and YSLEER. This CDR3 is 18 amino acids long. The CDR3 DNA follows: TGCGCCAGCAGCCAAGAAGGACTAGCGGGGGGAAGGGGAAATGAGCAGTTCTTC. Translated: CASSQEGLAGGRGNEQFF.

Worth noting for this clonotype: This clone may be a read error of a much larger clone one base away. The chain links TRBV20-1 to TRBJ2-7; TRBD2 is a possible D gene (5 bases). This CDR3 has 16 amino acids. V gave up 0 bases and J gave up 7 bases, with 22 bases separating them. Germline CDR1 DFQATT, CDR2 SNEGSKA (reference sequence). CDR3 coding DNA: TGCAGTGCTAGAGATCCGGCACGGGGAGTTTACAATGAGCAGTACTTC. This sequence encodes CSARDPARGVYNEQYF.

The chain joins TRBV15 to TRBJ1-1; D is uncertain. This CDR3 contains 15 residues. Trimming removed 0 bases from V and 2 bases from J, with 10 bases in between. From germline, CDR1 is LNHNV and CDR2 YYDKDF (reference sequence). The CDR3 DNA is TGTGCCACCAGCAGAGACGGCCCTGGAAACACTGAAGCTTTCTTT. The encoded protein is CATSRDGPGNTEAFF.

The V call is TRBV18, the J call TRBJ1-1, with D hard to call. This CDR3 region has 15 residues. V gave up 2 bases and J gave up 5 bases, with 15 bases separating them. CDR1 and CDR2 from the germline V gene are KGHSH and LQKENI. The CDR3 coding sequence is TGTGCCAGCTCACCAATTGGGGAAAGTTGGACTGAAGCTTTCTTT. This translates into CASSPIGESWTEAFF.

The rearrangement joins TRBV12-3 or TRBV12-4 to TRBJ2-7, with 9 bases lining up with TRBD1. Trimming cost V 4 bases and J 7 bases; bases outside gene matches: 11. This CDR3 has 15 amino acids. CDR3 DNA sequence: TGTGCCAGCAGTTCCCGACCTGACAGGGGGAGTGAGCAGTACTTC. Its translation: CASSSRPDRGSEQYF.

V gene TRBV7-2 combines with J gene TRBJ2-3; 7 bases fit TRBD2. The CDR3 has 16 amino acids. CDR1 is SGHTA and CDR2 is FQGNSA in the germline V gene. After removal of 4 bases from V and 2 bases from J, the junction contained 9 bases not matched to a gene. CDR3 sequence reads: CASSSGQSGITDTQYF. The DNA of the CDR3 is TGTGCCAGCAGCTCGGGGCAAAGCGGGATCACAGATACGCAGTATTTT.

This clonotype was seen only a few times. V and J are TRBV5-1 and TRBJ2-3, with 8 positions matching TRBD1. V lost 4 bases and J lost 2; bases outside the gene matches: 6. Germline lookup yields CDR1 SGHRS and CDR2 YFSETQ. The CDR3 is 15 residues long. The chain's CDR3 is CASSRQGLDTDTQYF. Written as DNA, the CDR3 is TGCGCCAGCAGCCGACAGGGGCTTGACACAGATACGCAGTATTTT.

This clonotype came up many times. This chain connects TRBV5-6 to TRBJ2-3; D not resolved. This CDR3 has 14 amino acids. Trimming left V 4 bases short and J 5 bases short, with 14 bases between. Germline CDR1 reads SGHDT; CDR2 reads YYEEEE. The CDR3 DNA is TGTGCCAGCAGCCGAGAGAGGTCCAGAGATACGCAGTATTTT. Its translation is CASSRERSRDTQYF. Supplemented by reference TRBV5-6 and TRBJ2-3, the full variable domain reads DAGVTQSPTHLIKTRGQQVTLRCSPKSGHDTVSWYQQALGQGPQFIFQYYEEEERQRGNFPDRFSGHQFPNYSSELNVNALLLGDSALYLCASSRERSRDTQYFGPGTRLTVL.